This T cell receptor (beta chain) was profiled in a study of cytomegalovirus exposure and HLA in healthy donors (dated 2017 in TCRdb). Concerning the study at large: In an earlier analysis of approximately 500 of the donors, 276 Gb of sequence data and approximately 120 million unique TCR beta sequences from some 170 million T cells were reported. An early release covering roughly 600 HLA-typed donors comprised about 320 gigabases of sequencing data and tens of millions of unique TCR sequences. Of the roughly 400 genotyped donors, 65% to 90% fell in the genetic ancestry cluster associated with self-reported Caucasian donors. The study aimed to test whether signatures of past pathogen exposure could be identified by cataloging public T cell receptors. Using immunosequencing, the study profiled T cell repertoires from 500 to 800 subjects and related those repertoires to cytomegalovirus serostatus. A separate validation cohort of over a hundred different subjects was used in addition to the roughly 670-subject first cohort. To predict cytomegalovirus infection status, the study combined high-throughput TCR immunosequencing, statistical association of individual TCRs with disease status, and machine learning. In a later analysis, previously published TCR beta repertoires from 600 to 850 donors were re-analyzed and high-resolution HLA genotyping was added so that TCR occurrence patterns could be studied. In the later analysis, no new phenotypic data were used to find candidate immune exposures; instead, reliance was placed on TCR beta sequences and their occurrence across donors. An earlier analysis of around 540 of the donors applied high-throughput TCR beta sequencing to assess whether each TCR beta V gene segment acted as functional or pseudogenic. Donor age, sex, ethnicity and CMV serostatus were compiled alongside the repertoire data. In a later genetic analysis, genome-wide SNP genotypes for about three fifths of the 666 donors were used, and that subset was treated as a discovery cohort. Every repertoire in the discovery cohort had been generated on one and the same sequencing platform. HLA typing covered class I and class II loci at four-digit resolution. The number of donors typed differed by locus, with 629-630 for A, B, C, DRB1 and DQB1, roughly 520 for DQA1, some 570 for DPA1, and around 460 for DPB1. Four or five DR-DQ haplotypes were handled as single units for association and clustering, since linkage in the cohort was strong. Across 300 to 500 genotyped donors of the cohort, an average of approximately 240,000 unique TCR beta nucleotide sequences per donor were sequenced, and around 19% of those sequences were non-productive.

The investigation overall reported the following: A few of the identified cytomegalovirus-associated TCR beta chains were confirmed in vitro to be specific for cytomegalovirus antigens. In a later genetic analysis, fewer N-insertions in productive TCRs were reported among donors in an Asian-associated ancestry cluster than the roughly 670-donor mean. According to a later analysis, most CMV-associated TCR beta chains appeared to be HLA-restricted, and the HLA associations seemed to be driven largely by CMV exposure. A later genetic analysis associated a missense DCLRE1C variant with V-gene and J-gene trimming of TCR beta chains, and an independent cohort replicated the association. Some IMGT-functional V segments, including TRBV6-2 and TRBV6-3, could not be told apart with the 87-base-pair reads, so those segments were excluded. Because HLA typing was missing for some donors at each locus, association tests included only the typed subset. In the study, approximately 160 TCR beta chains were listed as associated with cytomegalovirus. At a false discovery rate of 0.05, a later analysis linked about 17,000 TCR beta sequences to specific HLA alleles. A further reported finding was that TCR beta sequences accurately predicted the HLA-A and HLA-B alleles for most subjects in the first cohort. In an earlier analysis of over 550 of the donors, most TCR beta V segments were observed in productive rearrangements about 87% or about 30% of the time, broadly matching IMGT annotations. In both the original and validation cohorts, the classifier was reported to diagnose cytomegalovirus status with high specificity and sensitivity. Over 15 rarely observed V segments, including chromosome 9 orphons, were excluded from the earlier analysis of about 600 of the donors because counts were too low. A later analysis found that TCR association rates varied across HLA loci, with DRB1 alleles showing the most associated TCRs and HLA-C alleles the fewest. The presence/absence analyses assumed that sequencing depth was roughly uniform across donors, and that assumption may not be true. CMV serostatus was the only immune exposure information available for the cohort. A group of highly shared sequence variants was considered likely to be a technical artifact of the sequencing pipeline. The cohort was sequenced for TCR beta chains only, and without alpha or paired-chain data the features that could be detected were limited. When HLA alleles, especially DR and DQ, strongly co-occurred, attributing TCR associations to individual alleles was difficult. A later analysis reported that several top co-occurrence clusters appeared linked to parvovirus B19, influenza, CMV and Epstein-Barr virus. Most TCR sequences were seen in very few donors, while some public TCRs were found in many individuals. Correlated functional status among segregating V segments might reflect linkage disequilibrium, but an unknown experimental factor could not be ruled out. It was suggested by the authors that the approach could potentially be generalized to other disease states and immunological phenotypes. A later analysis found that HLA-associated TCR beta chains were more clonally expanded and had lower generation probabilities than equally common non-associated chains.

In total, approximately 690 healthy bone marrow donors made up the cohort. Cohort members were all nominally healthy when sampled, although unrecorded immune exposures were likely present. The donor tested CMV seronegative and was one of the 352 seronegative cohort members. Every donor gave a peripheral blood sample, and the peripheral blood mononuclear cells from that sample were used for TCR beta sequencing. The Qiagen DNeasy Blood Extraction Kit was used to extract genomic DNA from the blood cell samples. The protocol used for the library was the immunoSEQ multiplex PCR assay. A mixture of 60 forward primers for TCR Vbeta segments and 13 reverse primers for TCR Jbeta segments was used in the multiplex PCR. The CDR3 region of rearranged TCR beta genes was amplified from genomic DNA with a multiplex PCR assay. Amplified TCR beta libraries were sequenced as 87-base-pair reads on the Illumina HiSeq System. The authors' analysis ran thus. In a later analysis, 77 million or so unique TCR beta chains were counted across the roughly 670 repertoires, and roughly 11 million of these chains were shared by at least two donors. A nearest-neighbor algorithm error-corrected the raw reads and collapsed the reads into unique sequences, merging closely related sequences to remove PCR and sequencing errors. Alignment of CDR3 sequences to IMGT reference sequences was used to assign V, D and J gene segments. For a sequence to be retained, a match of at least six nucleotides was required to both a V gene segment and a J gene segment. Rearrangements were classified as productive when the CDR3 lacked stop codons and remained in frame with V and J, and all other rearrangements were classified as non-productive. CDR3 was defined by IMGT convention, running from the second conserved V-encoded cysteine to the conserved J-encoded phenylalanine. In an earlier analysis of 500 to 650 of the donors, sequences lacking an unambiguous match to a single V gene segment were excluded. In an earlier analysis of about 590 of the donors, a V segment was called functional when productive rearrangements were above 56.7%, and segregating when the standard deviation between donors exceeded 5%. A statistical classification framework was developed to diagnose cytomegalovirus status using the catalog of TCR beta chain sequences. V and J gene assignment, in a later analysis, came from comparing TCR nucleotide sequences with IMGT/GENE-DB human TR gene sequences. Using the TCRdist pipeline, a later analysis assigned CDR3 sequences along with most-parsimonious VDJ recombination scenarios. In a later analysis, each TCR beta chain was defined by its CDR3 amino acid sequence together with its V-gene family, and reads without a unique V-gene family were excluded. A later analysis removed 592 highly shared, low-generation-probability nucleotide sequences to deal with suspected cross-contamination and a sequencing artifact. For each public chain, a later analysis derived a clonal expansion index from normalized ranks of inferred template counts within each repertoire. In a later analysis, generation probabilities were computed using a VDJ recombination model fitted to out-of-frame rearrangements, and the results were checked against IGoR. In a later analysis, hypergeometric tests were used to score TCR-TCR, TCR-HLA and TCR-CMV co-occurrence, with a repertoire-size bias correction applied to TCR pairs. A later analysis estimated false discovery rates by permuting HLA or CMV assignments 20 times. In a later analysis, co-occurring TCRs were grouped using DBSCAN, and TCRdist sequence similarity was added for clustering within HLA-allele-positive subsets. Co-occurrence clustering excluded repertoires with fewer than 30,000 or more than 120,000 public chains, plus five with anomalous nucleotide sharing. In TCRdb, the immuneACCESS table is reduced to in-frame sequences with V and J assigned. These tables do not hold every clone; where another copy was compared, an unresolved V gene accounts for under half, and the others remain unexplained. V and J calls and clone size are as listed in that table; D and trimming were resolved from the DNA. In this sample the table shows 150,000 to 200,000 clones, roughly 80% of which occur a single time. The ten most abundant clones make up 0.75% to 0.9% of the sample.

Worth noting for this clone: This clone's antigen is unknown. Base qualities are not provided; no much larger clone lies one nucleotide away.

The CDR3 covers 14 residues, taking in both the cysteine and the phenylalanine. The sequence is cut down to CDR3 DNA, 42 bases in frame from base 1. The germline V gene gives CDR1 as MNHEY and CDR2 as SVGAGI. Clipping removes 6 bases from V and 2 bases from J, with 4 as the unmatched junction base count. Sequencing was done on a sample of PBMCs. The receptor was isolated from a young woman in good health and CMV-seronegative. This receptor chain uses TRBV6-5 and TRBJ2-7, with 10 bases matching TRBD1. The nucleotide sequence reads TGTGCCAGCAGATCCGGGACAGGGGCCTACGAGCAGTACTTC. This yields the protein CASRSGTGAYEQYF.